The 31 T cell receptor beta chains listed next were all sequenced from one sample in a study of T cells in Graves' hyperthyroidism and ophthalmopathy. There were TCR beta CDR3 regions amplified from RNA transcripts. Researchers ran a first-round RT-PCR on the TCR CDR3 using the HTBI primer set. Each CDR3 protein gets one entry after TCRdb re-called the multiplex PCR reads with MiXCR. Of 390,000 or so distinct CDR3 sequences in the sample, around 15% were seen once. Sequences were obtained from blood. Every receptor here comes from a man aged 18 to 30 with Graves' ophthalmopathy.

This clonotype was found many times. The chain couples TRBV20-1 to TRBJ2-1, with D possibly being TRBD2 (7 bases). Per the germline V gene, CDR1 is DFQATT and CDR2 is SNEGSKA (reference sequence). Deletions cut 6 bases from V and 5 bases from J, with 17 bases between. The CDR3 totals 14 residues. The CDR3: CSAPVGGGDNEQFF. CDR3 bases: TGCAGTGCCCCAGTGGGGGGGGGCGACAATGAGCAGTTCTTC.

This clonotype has a handful of counts. The CDR3 sequence is CASSPGLAGEGEQYF. The CDR3 coding sequence is TGTGCCAGCAGCCCAGGACTAGCGGGAGAGGGCGAGCAGTACTTC. The chain has TRBV9 and TRBJ2-7, with 13 bases fitting TRBD2. This CDR3 region has 15 residues. V shed 4 bases and J 6 bases; nucleotides not matched to a gene: 7. Germline V gene lookup returns CDR1 SGDLS and CDR2 YYNGEE.

At least ten counts were recorded for this clonotype. J is TRBJ1-5 and V is TRBV20-1, with TRBD1 matching 9 bases. With V trimmed by 7 bases and J by 4 bases, 8 bases remained unmatched. This CDR3 spans 14 amino acids. CDR1 and CDR2 (germline): DFQATT, SNEGSKA (reference sequence). CDR3 loop: CSGAGQGKNQPQHF. CDR3 DNA: TGCAGTGGGGCGGGACAGGGTAAGAATCAGCCCCAGCATTTT.

The chain uses TRBV20-1 and TRBJ2-3; D uncertain. With 1 base removed from V and 5 bases from J, the gap between germline ends came to 13 bases. CDR3 size: 14 residues. Per the germline V gene, CDR1 is DFQATT and CDR2 is SNEGSKA (reference sequence). DNA of the CDR3: TGCAGTGCTAGAGGGACCTCCAACCAAGATACGCAGTATTTT. It encodes CSARGTSNQDTQYF.

The table lists this clonotype with many counts. The genes are TRBV18 and TRBJ1-3; D not certain. The CDR3 is 14 amino acids. Per the germline V gene, CDR1 is KGHSH and CDR2 is LQKENI. V was clipped by 7 bases and J by 0 bases, with 10 bases between them. The chain's CDR3 is CASYQSSSGNTIYF. Here the CDR3 DNA reads TGTGCCAGCTACCAATCGAGCTCTGGAAACACCATATATTTT.

CDR3 coding DNA: TGCAGCGTCCGGGACAGGGGATACTATGGCTACACCTTC. Protein product: CSVRDRGYYGYTF. V and J are TRBV29-1 and TRBJ1-2, with 10 bases aligning to TRBD1. Trimming removed 6 bases from V and 3 bases from J; junction bases left unmatched: 4. Per the germline V gene, CDR1 is SQVTM and CDR2 is ANQGSEA. This CDR3 has 13 amino acids.

This clonotype was seen repeatedly, ten times or more. The genes are TRBV7-6 and TRBJ2-1; a weak D match, TRBD2 (5 bases). Germline V gene data show CDR1 as SGHVS and CDR2 as FNYEAQ. The CDR3 is made up of 17 amino acids. The V end lost 0 bases, the J end lost 0 bases, and 12 bases lay between the germline ends. CDR3 region: CASSLASLAFSYNEQFF. The CDR3 coding sequence is TGTGCCAGCAGCTTAGCCTCTCTAGCATTCTCCTACAATGAGCAGTTCTTC.

This clonotype was counted at least ten times. The J gene is TRBJ1-2, the V gene TRBV7-3; possibly TRBD1 for D (5 bases). V gave up 2 bases and J gave up 1 base, with 14 bases separating them. Germline V gene sequence: CDR1 SGHTA, CDR2 FQGTGA. This CDR3 has 16 amino acids. CDR3 protein: CASSLSGAPLNYGYTF. As DNA, the CDR3 is TGTGCCAGCAGCTTATCTGGGGCCCCCCTTAACTATGGCTACACCTTC.

At least ten counts were recorded for this clonotype. V usage is TRBV14 and J usage is TRBJ2-5; D gene unclear. CDR1 is SGHDN, CDR2 FVKESK, per germline. The CDR3 contains 13 residues. Trimming took off 0 bases at V and 7 bases at J, with 9 bases between the two ends. The DNA for the CDR3 is TGTGCCAGCAGCCAAGACAGCCTGGGGACCCAGTACTTC. The encoded protein is CASSQDSLGTQYF.

This clonotype showed up many times. The rearrangement joins TRBV12-3 or TRBV12-4 to TRBJ2-3; no reliable D call. V lost 3 bases to trimming and J lost 4 bases, with 5 bases between them. The CDR3 loop spans 12 amino acids. Here the CDR3 reads CASSFSPDTQYF. DNA for the CDR3: TGTGCCAGCAGTTTTTCCCCAGATACGCAGTATTTT.

This clonotype has a count of ten or more. The chain carries TRBV5-1 and TRBJ2-1, with D unclear. The CDR3 sequence is 16 residues long. Between the trimmed V and J ends, which lost 4 bases and 0 bases, there was a span of 14 bases. Per the germline V gene, CDR1 is SGHRS and CDR2 is YFSETQ. CDR3 in amino acids: CASSPAEYSSYNEQFF. DNA of the CDR3: TGCGCCAGCAGCCCGGCGGAGTATAGCTCCTACAATGAGCAGTTCTTC.

This clonotype appeared once. V usage is TRBV5-1 and J usage is TRBJ2-5; TRBD2 aligns across 10 bases. Germline values: CDR1 SGHRS, CDR2 YFSETQ. The CDR3 spans 16 residues. The junction had 7 bases not matched to a gene; V was cut back by 4 bases and J by 1 base. The CDR3 DNA reads TGCGCCAGCAGCCAAAACCCTAGCGGGGGCCAAGAGACCCAGTACTTC. This codes for CASSQNPSGGQETQYF.

The V call is TRBV5-1, the J call TRBJ1-2; 8 bases are shared with TRBD1. CDR3 length: 15 residues. CDR1 and CDR2 (germline): SGHRS, YFSETQ. The trim removed 4 bases at V and 3 bases at J, leaving 8 bases unmatched. CDR3 in amino acids: CASSRAPGQDYGYTF. CDR3 nucleotide sequence: TGCGCCAGCAGCAGGGCCCCGGGACAGGACTATGGCTACACCTTC.

This clonotype was counted ten times or more. The chain carries TRBV2 and TRBJ1-1; 7 nucleotides match TRBD1. This CDR3 is built from 12 residues. Germline assignment: CDR1 SNHLY and CDR2 FYNNEI. J was trimmed by 8 bases and V by 5 bases; bases with no gene match: 5. The CDR3 protein is CASSPQGLEAFF. CDR3 nucleotides: TGTGCCAGCAGTCCACAGGGGCTCGAAGCTTTCTTT.

This clonotype has only a few counts. V gene TRBV4-1 combines with J gene TRBJ1-2; D unclear. V lost 0 bases, J lost 5 bases, and 13 bases lay in between. The CDR3 covers 15 residues. Per germline, CDR1 MGHRA and CDR2 YSYEKL. CDR3 sequence: CASSQDRVTWYGYTF. The CDR3 DNA reads as TGCGCCAGCAGCCAAGACCGGGTCACCTGGTATGGCTACACCTTC.

This clonotype was seen only a few times. V is TRBV5-4 and J is TRBJ1-1; 7 nucleotides align to TRBD1. Germline V gives CDR1 SGHNT, CDR2 YYREEE (reference sequence). V gave up 2 bases and J gave up 2 bases; unmatched junction bases: 6. The CDR3 runs 15 residues. For the CDR3, the DNA is TGTGCCAGCAGCTTTGGTGGGGACAGAAACACTGAAGCTTTCTTT. Encoded protein: CASSFGGDRNTEAFF.

This chain links TRBV6-1 with TRBJ2-1; 8 nucleotides match TRBD2. Looked up from germline, CDR1 is MNHNS and CDR2 is SASEGT. The trim removed 4 bases at V and 3 bases at J, leaving 5 bases unmatched. The CDR3 has 15 residues. The CDR3 reads CASSAGLASYNEQFF. The CDR3, as DNA: TGTGCCAGCAGTGCCGGACTAGCAAGCTACAATGAGCAGTTCTTC.

This sequence joins TRBV10-1 and TRBJ2-7, with 10 bases fitting TRBD1. Germline loops: CDR1 WNHNN, CDR2 SYGVQD (reference sequence). The CDR3 has 15 residues. The junction had 6 bases not matched to a gene; V was cut back by 2 bases and J by 5 bases. CDR3 sequence (DNA): TGCGCCAGCAGTGAGCCGGGACAGGGGTCTGACGAGCAGTACTTC. Translated, it gives CASSEPGQGSDEQYF.

This clonotype has a handful of counts. V and J are TRBV5-1 and TRBJ2-2, with 8 bases fitting TRBD1. Germline-derived CDR1 and CDR2 are SGHRS and YFSETQ. The CDR3 consists of 16 residues. Germline trimming cut 5 bases from V and 4 bases from J; bases unmatched to any gene: 10. CDR3 nucleotides: TGCGCCAGCAGTTTGTTGACAGGGGATATCACCGGGGAGCTGTTTTTT. Translating gives CASSLLTGDITGELFF. Complete variable domain (other parts from reference TRBV5-1 and TRBJ2-2): KAGVTQTPRYLIKTRGQQVTLSCSPISGHRSVSWYQQTPGQGLQFLFEYFSETQRNKGNFPGRFSGRQFSNSRSEMNVSTLELGDSALYLCASSLLTGDITGELFFGEGSRLTVL.

This clonotype was counted a single time. The chain employs TRBV19 and TRBJ2-1, with D perhaps TRBD2 (6 bases). The CDR3 is 14 amino acids. V was cut by 6 bases and J by 9 bases, with 18 bases left in between. Germline CDR1 LNHDA, CDR2 SQIVND (reference sequence). The CDR3 protein is CASRLTGSRAEQFF. CDR3 DNA: TGTGCCAGTAGGCTTACCGGGAGCCGGGCTGAGCAGTTCTTC.

This clonotype came up many times. The chain recombines TRBV6-6 with TRBJ2-3; 10 bases agree with TRBD2. The V and J ends lost 2 bases and 8 bases, in that order; junction bases with no gene match: 13. CDR3 size: 17 residues. Germline V gene data show CDR1 as MNHNY and CDR2 as SVGAGI (reference sequence). The chain's CDR3 is CASSYGPGSSGRGTQYF. CDR3 sequence (DNA): TGTGCCAGCAGTTACGGTCCTGGGTCTAGCGGGAGAGGTACGCAGTATTTT.

In this sample, this clonotype turned up a few times. This sequence joins TRBV6-6 and TRBJ2-3; the match to TRBD2 covers 9 bases. This CDR3 has 18 residues. The V gene end was trimmed by 0 bases and the J gene end by 5 bases; junction bases not matched to a gene: 12. Germline CDR1 is MNHNY and CDR2 is SVGAGI (reference sequence). This CDR3 is CASSYSSNWRGGLDTQYF. As DNA, the CDR3 is TGTGCCAGCAGTTACTCGAGTAATTGGCGGGGGGGCCTAGATACGCAGTATTTT.

This clonotype was counted many times. The chain couples TRBV29-1 to TRBJ2-7, with 14 bases identical to TRBD2. The CDR3 runs 16 residues. CDR1 and CDR2 from the germline V gene are SQVTM and ANQGSEA. Trimming removed 0 bases from V and 1 base from J; junction bases left unmatched: 2. Here the CDR3 DNA reads TGCAGCGTTGAAGACCGACTAGCGGGAGGGTCCTACGAGCAGTACTTC. Residues: CSVEDRLAGGSYEQYF.

This clonotype was seen at least ten times. The CDR3 loop is CASSLGGSGELFF. The CDR3 DNA follows: TGTGCCAGCAGTTTAGGCGGATCCGGGGAGCTGTTTTTT. The chain carries TRBV12-3 or TRBV12-4 and TRBJ2-2; D gene uncertain. Trimming pared 1 base from V and 6 bases from J, leaving 6 bases between. The CDR3 sequence is 13 residues long.

About this clonotype: Relative to the germline gene, one junction end is altered; a read error may explain this. The chain is built from TRBV27 and TRBJ2-2; no clear D gene. The germline V gene encodes CDR1 MNHEY and CDR2 SMNVEV (reference sequence). The CDR3 extends over 15 amino acids. This CDR3 reads CANSLKGLGTGELFF. CDR3 coding DNA: TGTGCCAACAGTTTAAAGGGATTGGGCACCGGGGAGCTGTTTTTT.

The sample holds a few counts of this clonotype. The chain is built from TRBV6-1 and TRBJ2-5, with D unclear. From germline, CDR1 is MNHNS and CDR2 SASEGT. V shed 7 bases and J shed 3 bases, with 9 bases lying between them. This CDR3 is 12 amino acids long. CDR3 sequence (DNA): TGTGCCAGCAATACAATCGAAGAGACCCAGTACTTC. It translates to CASNTIEETQYF.

Many counts were recorded for this clonotype. The chain uses TRBV12-3 or TRBV12-4 and TRBJ1-2, with D unresolved. This CDR3 comprises 14 residues. Deletions cut 2 bases from V and 4 bases from J, with 11 bases between. In DNA, the CDR3 is TGTGCCAGCAGTTTAAGTGGCGGCAGCTATGGCTACACCTTC. It is translated as CASSLSGGSYGYTF.

In its sample, this clonotype was seen many times. The chain employs TRBV5-1 and TRBJ2-7, with D perhaps given as TRBD1 or TRBD2 (5 bases each). The germline V gene has CDR1 SGHRS and CDR2 YFSETQ. The CDR3 is made up of 14 amino acids. Trimming removed 0 bases from V and 7 bases from J, with 14 bases in between. CDR3: CASSLVGPGREQYF. Here the CDR3 DNA reads TGCGCCAGCAGCTTGGTGGGACCAGGTAGGGAGCAGTACTTC.

V gene TRBV24-1 combines with J gene TRBJ2-2; TRBD1 matches 8 bases. CDR1 KGHDR and CDR2 SFDVKD come from the germline V gene. The CDR3 is 16 residues long. V lost 1 base and J lost 5; bases outside the gene matches: 5. CDR3 protein: CATSDFGQGATGELFF. CDR3 nucleotide sequence: TGTGCCACCAGTGATTTCGGGCAGGGGGCGACCGGGGAGCTGTTTTTT.

The sample holds a few counts of this clonotype. The V gene is TRBV10-2, the J gene TRBJ2-7, with D unclear. The CDR3 has 14 amino acids. CDR1 WSHSY and CDR2 SAAADI come from the germline V gene. Between the trimmed V and J ends, which lost 5 bases and 4 bases, there was a span of 15 bases. CDR3 sequence reads: CASSRPGGSYEQYF. DNA for the CDR3: TGCGCCAGCAGTCGGCCAGGCGGATCTTACGAGCAGTACTTC.

DNA of the CDR3: TGCGCCAGCAGCCAAGACCTGTATTCAGGCAAAAACACCATATATTTT. Translation: CASSQDLYSGKNTIYF. V and J are TRBV4-1 and TRBJ1-3, with unresolved D. The germline V and J ends were trimmed by 0 bases and 6 bases, with 15 bases remaining between them. Germline loops: CDR1 MGHRA, CDR2 YSYEKL. This CDR3 region has 16 residues.